These T cell receptor beta chains were read from a single sample in a study of T-cell memory formation after mild COVID-19. MiXCR, applied by TCRdb to the 5' RACE reads, yields one record per CDR3 protein. The table has 200,000 to 300,000 distinct CDR3 sequences, around 15% seen once. The sequencing input was PBMCs or a T cell subset sorted from them (not recorded which). The receptors were gathered from a man aged 18 to 30 who had mild COVID-19 (a few samples of this study predate the infection). Cell type and time point are not known. Both conserved end residues are part of each CDR3.

j_call: TRBJ1-5; v_call: TRBV7-9; cdr3_aa: CASSYEDHNQPQHF
j_call: TRBJ2-3; v_call: TRBV6-5; cdr3_aa: CASSYNRDTDTQYF
j_call: TRBJ1-2; v_call: TRBV4-3; cdr3_aa: CASSQVSGGNYGYTF
j_call: TRBJ1-1; v_call: TRBV27; cdr3_aa: CASKGVRNTEAFF
j_call: TRBJ2-3; v_call: TRBV12-3/TRBV12-4; cdr3_aa: CASSLEGQGTDTQYF
j_call: TRBJ2-3; v_call: TRBV4-3; cdr3_aa: CASSQTGVGKDTQYF
j_call: TRBJ1-1; v_call: TRBV29-1; cdr3_aa: CSVESGQMNTEAFF
j_call: TRBJ2-3; v_call: TRBV7-2; cdr3_aa: CASSYLSSTQYF
j_call: TRBJ2-3; v_call: TRBV12-3/TRBV12-4; cdr3_aa: CASSFWGGAADTQYF
j_call: TRBJ2-5; v_call: TRBV4-2; cdr3_aa: CASSQDLLGETQYF
j_call: TRBJ2-1; v_call: TRBV29-1; cdr3_aa: CSAPDRGNQFF
j_call: TRBJ2-4; v_call: TRBV9; cdr3_aa: CASRGEGANIQYF
j_call: TRBJ2-5; v_call: TRBV7-2; cdr3_aa: CASSLSAGEETQYF
j_call: TRBJ1-4; v_call: TRBV3-1; cdr3_aa: CASSPLLGGGEKLFF
j_call: TRBJ2-1; v_call: TRBV6-4; cdr3_aa: CASSLQGDYNEQFF
j_call: TRBJ2-5; v_call: TRBV5-1; cdr3_aa: CASSFVSGGVDRETQYF
j_call: TRBJ2-7; v_call: TRBV29-1; cdr3_aa: CSGVFGVYEQYF
j_call: TRBJ1-6; v_call: TRBV7-9; cdr3_aa: CASSWSVSNLHF
j_call: TRBJ2-5; v_call: TRBV5-5; cdr3_aa: CASSRTLDGAVETQYF
j_call: TRBJ1-1; v_call: TRBV20-1; cdr3_aa: CSAREGILTEAFF